The T cell receptor (beta chain) under discussion was sequenced for a study of T cell responses to AZD1222 COVID-19 vaccine. The length of the CDR3 is 14 residues. V gave up 3 bases and J gave up 5 bases, with 16 bases separating them. CDR1 and CDR2 (germline): SQVTM, ANQGSEA. With respect to this clone: Antigen specificity is unknown.

Data came from immunoSEQ multiplex PCR; TCRdb stores just in-frame clones and leaves some out. The data show 100,000 or so clones, less than 90% seen once. The study, taken as a whole, reports: Reportedly, close to half of spike-specific TCRs are directed against unmutated variant regions. Mostly white British, mostly female donors; authors suggested clonal diversity may be underestimated. Only after the peak T cell response were repertoires sampled.

Sequenced material: peripheral blood, taken on day 0 of AZD1222 vaccination. This sequence originates from an adult in good health. The rearrangement uses TRBV29-1 and TRBJ1-1, with a tentative D call TRBD1 (5 bases). The CDR3 nucleotides are TGCAGCGTTGACGGGGTAGACAGTGCAACTGAAGCTTTCTTT. Its translation: CSVDGVDSATEAFF.